The 15 T cell receptor beta chains presented below share a single source sample, sequenced in a study of T cell changes during pregnancy in multiple sclerosis. The assay was immunoSEQ multiplex PCR, and TCRdb's table has in-frame clones only and misses some. The sample contains 70,000 to 80,000 clones, approximately 95% of which appear only once. The sequences come from peripheral blood, collected in the first trimester of pregnancy. These receptors were obtained from a female donor with multiple sclerosis, enrolled in a pregnancy study.

The rearrangement uses TRBV11-2 and TRBJ1-5; 7 nucleotides agree with TRBD1. Germline assignment: CDR1 SGHAT and CDR2 FQNNGV. CDR3 length: 14 amino acids. J was trimmed by 7 bases and V by 5 bases; bases with no gene match: 8. The CDR3 sequence is CASSRGGGGQPQHF. DNA of the CDR3: TGTGCCAGCAGCCGAGGAGGGGGCGGACAGCCCCAGCATTTT.

This clone occurred once. The rearrangement uses TRBV9 and TRBJ2-3; the D gene is possibly TRBD1 (5 bases). The CDR3 spans 14 residues. Germline CDR1 is SGDLS and CDR2 is YYNGEE. The ends were cut back, 4 bases at V and 6 bases at J, with 15 bases in the middle. The CDR3 region has the DNA TGTGCCAGCAGCCCCCGGACATTTTTCGATACGCAGTATTTT. Protein: CASSPRTFFDTQYF.

The CDR3 spells CASSPPPGIEQFF. The CDR3 DNA reads TGCGCCAGCAGTCCTCCACCGGGGATTGAGCAGTTCTTC. The rearrangement uses TRBV4-1 and TRBJ2-1; a possible D gene is TRBD2 (5 bases). V was pared by 6 bases and J by 9 bases, with 15 bases between. The CDR3 is 13 residues long. In germline, CDR1 is MGHRA, CDR2 YSYEKL.

The chain links TRBV2 to TRBJ1-2; possibly TRBD1 for D (6 bases). CDR1 and CDR2 from the germline V gene are SNHLY and FYNNEI. The CDR3 sequence is 18 residues long. The V end lost 5 bases, the J end lost 1 base, and 23 bases lay between the germline ends. The CDR3 DNA reads as TGTGCCAGCAGTCCCTCCCTCTTTCCGACAGGAATTAACTATGGCTACACCTTC. As protein: CASSPSLFPTGINYGYTF.

V is TRBV5-5 and J is TRBJ2-7; 8 nucleotides match TRBD2. The CDR3 has 14 residues. The germline V gene has CDR1 SGHKS and CDR2 YYEKEE (reference sequence). V was pared by 4 bases and J by 5 bases, with 8 bases of the junction left unmatched. Written as DNA, the CDR3 is TGTGCCAGCAGCCCCGACGGGAGGGCTGACGAGCAGTACTTC. It specifies CASSPDGRADEQYF. Variable domain in full (rest from reference TRBV5-5 and TRBJ2-7): DAGVTQSPTHLIKTRGQQVTLRCSPISGHKSVSWYQQVLGQGPQFIFQYYEKEERGRGNFPDRFSARQFPNYSSELNVNALLLGDSALYLCASSPDGRADEQYFGPGTRLTVT.

This chain joins TRBV20-1 and TRBJ2-2; D is uncertain. The germline CDR1 and CDR2 sequences are DFQATT and SNEGSKA (reference sequence). The CDR3 loop spans 11 amino acids. The ends were cut back, 6 bases at V and 5 bases at J, with 7 bases in the middle. For the CDR3, the DNA is TGCAGTGCGGTCAGGACCGGGGAGCTGTTTTTT. Protein: CSAVRTGELFF.

This chain links TRBV5-1 with TRBJ1-2; 8 nucleotides agree with TRBD1. The trim removed 3 bases at V and 8 bases at J, leaving 6 bases unmatched. The CDR3 is 13 residues long. Per the germline V gene, CDR1 is SGHRS and CDR2 is YFSETQ. This chain's CDR3 is CASSYGQGGGYTF. DNA for the CDR3: TGCGCCAGCAGCTACGGACAGGGTGGAGGCTACACCTTC. Looking up the rest from reference TRBV5-1 and TRBJ1-2 gives the full variable domain: KAGVTQTPRYLIKTRGQQVTLSCSPISGHRSVSWYQQTPGQGLQFLFEYFSETQRNKGNFPGRFSGRQFSNSRSEMNVSTLELGDSALYLCASSYGQGGGYTFGSGTRLTVV.

The rearrangement links TRBV4-2 to TRBJ2-3, with TRBD2 matching 7 bases. Germline values: CDR1 LGHNA, CDR2 YNFKEQ. The CDR3 has 20 amino acids. Trimming removed 0 bases from V and 2 bases from J; junction bases left unmatched: 17. CDR3 nucleotides: TGTGCCAGCAGCCAAGACGTTCCCGGATACCGGGACTACTCCACAGATACGCAGTATTTT. As protein: CASSQDVPGYRDYSTDTQYF.

The chain has TRBV5-3 and TRBJ1-1; possibly TRBD1 for D (5 bases). TRBV5-3 is placed among ORFs of uncertain function. The V end lost 6 bases, the J end lost 5 bases, and 14 bases lay between the germline ends. This CDR3 has 13 amino acids. The CDR3 here is CARISQGRTEAFF. CDR3 coding DNA: TGTGCCAGAATCTCTCAGGGTCGGACTGAAGCTTTCTTT.

The rearrangement links TRBV9 to TRBJ2-5; 9 bases are a match to TRBD1. V was clipped by 0 bases and J by 5 bases; unmatched bases: 5. This CDR3 comprises 15 residues. CDR1 is SGDLS and CDR2 is YYNGEE in the germline V gene. The DNA for the CDR3 is TGTGCCAGCAGCGTAGTTGGGACAGGGCTCGAGACCCAGTACTTC. Protein product: CASSVVGTGLETQYF.

The chain is built from TRBV11-2 and TRBJ2-1; the D gene is possibly TRBD2 (5 bases). The CDR3 is made up of 13 amino acids. Trimming cost V 7 bases and J 9 bases, with 16 bases left between them. Germline CDR1 SGHAT, CDR2 FQNNGV. The chain's CDR3 is CASTPSREGEQFF. The CDR3 DNA reads TGTGCCAGCACCCCTTCCAGAGAGGGTGAGCAGTTCTTC.

The V call is TRBV27, the J call TRBJ1-5, with 9 bases identical to TRBD1. V lost 8 bases to trimming and J lost 7 bases; unmatched junction nucleotides: 0. This CDR3 has 11 residues. The V gene's germline CDR1 is MNHEY and CDR2 SMNVEV (reference sequence). As DNA, the CDR3 is TGTGCCAGCGGACAGGGGCAGCCCCAGCATTTT. Encoded protein: CASGQGQPQHF.

V gene TRBV7-9 combines with J gene TRBJ2-7; TRBD1 matches at 11 bases. The CDR3 has 14 amino acids. Germline values: CDR1 SEHNR, CDR2 FQNEAQ (reference sequence). V shed 7 bases and J 4 bases; nucleotides not matched to a gene: 6. The CDR3 region is CASIPGQGDYEQYF. In DNA, the CDR3 is TGTGCCAGCATCCCGGGACAGGGGGATTACGAGCAGTACTTC.

The chain uses TRBV7-6 and TRBJ2-2; TRBD1 agrees at 9 bases. This CDR3 has 15 residues. Germline CDR1 reads SGHVS; CDR2 reads FNYEAQ. The V and J ends lost 0 bases and 5 bases, in that order; junction bases with no gene match: 1. DNA for the CDR3: TGTGCCAGCAGCTTAGCGGGACAGGGTACCGGGGAGCTGTTTTTT. Encoded protein: CASSLAGQGTGELFF.

This clone was counted once. The CDR3 coding sequence is TGTGCCAGCACCGGGCTAGGAGGGGAGCAGTTCTTC. This encodes CASTGLGGEQFF. This chain uses TRBV11-2 with TRBJ2-1; TRBD2 might be the D (6 bases). The germline V gene has CDR1 SGHAT and CDR2 FQNNGV. V was shortened by 7 bases and J by 10 bases, with 14 bases between the two germline ends. This CDR3 is 12 amino acids long.